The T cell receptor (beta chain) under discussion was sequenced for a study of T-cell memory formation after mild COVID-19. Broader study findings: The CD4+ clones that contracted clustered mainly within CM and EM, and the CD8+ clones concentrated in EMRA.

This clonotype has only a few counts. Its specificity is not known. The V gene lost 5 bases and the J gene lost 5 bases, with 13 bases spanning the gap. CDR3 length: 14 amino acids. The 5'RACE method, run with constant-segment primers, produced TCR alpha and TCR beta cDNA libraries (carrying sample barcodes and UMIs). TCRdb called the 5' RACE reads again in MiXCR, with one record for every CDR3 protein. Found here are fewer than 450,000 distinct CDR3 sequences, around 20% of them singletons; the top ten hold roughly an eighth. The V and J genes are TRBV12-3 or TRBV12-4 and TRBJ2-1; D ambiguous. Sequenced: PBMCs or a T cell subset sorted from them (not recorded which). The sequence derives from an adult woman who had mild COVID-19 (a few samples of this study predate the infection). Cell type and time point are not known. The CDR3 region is CASSPIGVDNEQFF. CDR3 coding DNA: TGTGCCAGCAGTCCTATTGGGGTCGACAATGAGCAGTTCTTC.